These 9 T cell receptor beta chains were sequenced from one sample in a study of blood T cells in healthy people across ages. Using a J-beta primer mix together with a sample-barcoded 5' primer, a second PCR was run for roughly 6 to 11 cycles. One entry per CDR3 protein results from TCRdb running MiXCR on the 5' RACE reads. The sample yields about 1.8 million distinct CDR3 sequences, roughly 50% seen once. The sequenced sample was blood. These receptors were taken from a woman in her 40s in good health.

The chain recombines TRBV7-2 with TRBJ1-2, with D perhaps TRBD1 (6 bases). This CDR3 comprises 14 residues. Trimming left V 5 bases short and J 2 bases short, with 12 bases between. CDR1 is SGHTA, CDR2 FQGNSA, per germline. CDR3 bases: TGTGCCAGCAGCGGGGGGGGCGGCAACTATGGCTACACCTTC. It specifies CASSGGGGNYGYTF.

This chain connects TRBV7-2 to TRBJ2-1; D may be TRBD1 (6 bases). The CDR3 contains 13 residues. V lost 6 bases and J lost 4, with 10 bases in between. From germline, CDR1 is SGHTA and CDR2 FQGNSA. CDR3 loop: CASRRDTYNEQFF. The CDR3 nucleotides read TGTGCCAGCAGGAGGGACACATACAATGAGCAGTTCTTC.

The V gene is TRBV14, the J gene TRBJ2-3; tentatively, D is TRBD2 (6 bases). Germline-derived CDR1 and CDR2 are SGHDN and FVKESK. The CDR3 covers 13 residues. The V and J ends lost 3 bases and 7 bases respectively, with 11 bases between them. DNA for the CDR3: TGTGCCAGCAGCCATAAACGGGGGAATACGCAGTATTTT. Its translation: CASSHKRGNTQYF.

CDR3 in amino acids: CASPVAGGPVYEQFF. The DNA of the CDR3 is TGTGCCAGCCCGGTGGCGGGGGGGCCTGTCTATGAGCAGTTCTTC. This chain connects TRBV2 to TRBJ2-1; 9 positions match TRBD2. The CDR3 sequence is 15 residues long. CDR1 is SNHLY and CDR2 is FYNNEI in the germline V gene. J gave up 8 bases and V 8 bases, and 13 bases lay outside the gene matches.

The rearrangement joins TRBV20-1 to TRBJ2-4; possible D gene TRBD1, 6 bases. Germline CDR1 DFQATT, CDR2 SNEGSKA (reference sequence). The CDR3 sequence is 15 residues long. Trimming cost V 3 bases and J 0 bases, with 12 bases left between them. CDR3 DNA sequence: TGCAGTGCTAGTGAAGGGACACTAGCCAAAAACATTCAGTACTTC. It specifies CSASEGTLAKNIQYF.

The genes are TRBV4-3 and TRBJ2-4; D is unclear. The V gene's germline CDR1 is LGHNA and CDR2 YSLEER. The CDR3 covers 15 residues. Trimming pared 0 bases from V and 4 bases from J, leaving 10 bases between. The CDR3 region is CASSQDGSRKNIQYF. Here the CDR3 DNA reads TGCGCCAGCAGCCAAGACGGGTCCAGGAAAAACATTCAGTACTTC.

With regard to this clonotype: Given a much more abundant clone one base away, this may be a read error. The gene calls are TRBV29-1 and TRBJ2-7, with 12 bases that match TRBD1. Trimming cost V 2 bases and J 7 bases; bases outside gene matches: 9. Germline values: CDR1 SQVTM, CDR2 ANQGSEA. The CDR3 totals 15 residues. CDR3: CSVESGQGAYNEQYF. The CDR3 DNA is TGCAGCGTTGAATCGGGACAGGGGGCTTACAATGAGCAGTACTTC.

This clonotype was detected a few times. V is TRBV29-1 and J is TRBJ1-2; 7 nucleotides match TRBD1. Germline V gene lookup returns CDR1 SQVTM and CDR2 ANQGSEA. The length of the CDR3 is 15 residues. V trimming: 4 bases; J trimming: 2 bases; junction bases outside the gene matches: 10. CDR3 bases: TGCAGCGTTGTGCAGAGGGGGCGGTCCAACTATGGCTACACCTTC. Residues: CSVVQRGRSNYGYTF.

The rearrangement joins TRBV20-1 to TRBJ2-3; D may be TRBD2 (7 bases). Germline V gene lookup returns CDR1 DFQATT and CDR2 SNEGSKA (reference sequence). V gave up 5 bases and J gave up 2 bases, with 14 bases separating them. The CDR3 runs 14 residues. The CDR3, as DNA: TGCAGTGCTCCTCCCGGGGGGCCCACAGATACGCAGTATTTT. Its translation: CSAPPGGPTDTQYF.